The rows below give T cell receptor beta chains drawn from one sample of a study of blood T cell repertoires in COVID-19. Clones were read by immunoSEQ multiplex PCR, and TCRdb kept only the in-frame ones, dropping some. The table has 110,000 to 150,000 clones, approximately 90% seen once. What was sequenced was peripheral blood. The origin of the receptors is a woman aged 55 to 70 with active COVID-19. The CDR3 runs from the conserved cysteine through the conserved F or W. The D gene is left open where the match is weak. The listing skips clone size in some rows; elsewhere it reads once, few, many or a size class.

d_call j_call clone_size v_call cdr3_aa cdr3_nt
TRBD2 TRBJ2-5 - TRBV5-1 CASSPGTSGKQETQYF TGCGCCAGCAGCCCCGGGACTAGCGGGAAACAAGAGACCCAGTACTTC
TRBD1 TRBJ1-4 once TRBV30 CAWIPGQGREKLFF TGTGCCTGGATCCCGGGACAGGGTCGCGAAAAACTGTTTTTT
- TRBJ1-4 - TRBV7-2 CASSASGVVGEKLFF TGTGCCAGCAGCGCGTCAGGGGTGGTAGGTGAAAAACTGTTTTTT
TRBD2 TRBJ2-3 - TRBV7-2 CASSLAPVEAGGTDTQYF TGTGCCAGCAGCTTAGCCCCGGTGGAAGCGGGAGGGACAGATACGCAGTATTTT
- TRBJ2-1 - TRBV11-2 CASSSYLSDEQFF TGTGCCAGCAGCTCCTACCTTAGCGATGAGCAGTTCTTC
- TRBJ2-3 - TRBV7-8 CASSPLGVGTDTQYF TGTGCCAGCAGCCCCTTAGGAGTTGGCACAGATACGCAGTATTTT
TRBD2 TRBJ2-7 - TRBV5-4 CASSLDLAGAYEQYF TGTGCCAGCAGCTTGGACCTAGCGGGAGCCTACGAGCAGTACTTC
- TRBJ1-1 few TRBV6-2/TRBV6-3 CASSGVGRNTEAFF TGTGCCAGCAGCGGGGTGGGGCGGAACACTGAAGCTTTCTTT
- TRBJ1-5 - TRBV13 CASSLSRNQPQHF TGTGCCAGCAGCTTAAGTCGGAATCAGCCCCAGCATTTT
- TRBJ2-3 - TRBV7-9 CASSSGTLPYTDTQYF TGTGCCAGCAGCTCCGGGACACTTCCTTACACAGATACGCAGTATTTT
- TRBJ1-4 - TRBV28 CASSPGGVSGNEKLFF TGTGCCAGCAGTCCCGGCGGCGTCAGCGGCAATGAAAAACTGTTTTTT